The sequence of this T cell receptor (beta chain) was determined in a study of tumor-infiltrating lymphocytes in primary liver carcinoma. About the research overall: Productive TCRbeta read counts per sample ran from roughly 3.5 to 7 million and were similar across tissue types. Overall study findings and caveats: A fraction of only about 7.5-24% of top clones appeared in all five tumor regions. A significantly higher top-250-clone fraction was recorded for tumors than for blood (p = 0.039).

Starting from 500 ng of total RNA, TCR beta cDNA was produced with a primer in the constant region. Construction of TCR beta libraries relied on three successive nested multiplex PCR rounds employing slightly modified ARM-PCR. A C-beta reverse primer and TRBV1-TRBV30 forward primers served in each of the first two PCR rounds, at 10 cycles apiece. One entry per CDR3 protein results from TCRdb running MiXCR on the multiplex PCR reads. The data contain 100,000 to 150,000 distinct CDR3 sequences, 64% of them seen just once; the ten biggest clones take up 8.4%. Between roughly 20 and 30 mg of unsorted bulk tissue served as the source from which RNA and DNA were co-extracted. Chronic HBV infection was present, with no prior treatment. In this sample, this clonotype turned up a few times. Its antigen remains unidentified. V lost 2 bases and J 4 bases, leaving 15 bases between the germline ends. CDR1 is SGHTA and CDR2 is FQGTGA in the germline V gene. This CDR3 region has 16 residues.

This receptor was taken from a woman aged 55-69 years with primary liver carcinoma and hepatitis B virus infection. The chain uses TRBV7-3 and TRBJ2-1; D gene ambiguous. Sequenced sample: liver tumor tissue from sampling region 3. Sample subset: tumor region T3, left-lateral pole. This CDR3 reads CASSLVGLEGYNEQFF. The DNA for the CDR3 is TGTGCCAGCAGCTTAGTAGGTCTAGAAGGTTACAATGAGCAGTTCTTC. Full variable domain (outside the CDR3, taken from reference TRBV7-3 and TRBJ2-1): GAGVSQTPSNKVTEKGKYVELRCDPISGHTALYWYRQSLGQGPEFLIYFQGTGAADDSGLPNDRFFAVRPEGSVSTLKIQRTERGDSAVYLCASSLVGLEGYNEQFFGPGTRLTVL.